A single sample gave rise to the 11 T cell receptor beta chains below, sequenced in a study of T cells in Graves' hyperthyroidism and ophthalmopathy. RNA transcripts provided the source from which TCR beta CDR3 regions were amplified. A first-round RT-PCR of the TCR CDR3 used the HTBI primer set. In TCRdb, the multiplex PCR reads were re-called with MiXCR into one record per CDR3 protein. Of about 680,000 distinct CDR3 sequences listed, 30% to 40% are singletons. The specimen was blood. All receptors come from a woman in her thirties or forties with Graves' hyperthyroidism.

Of note for this clonotype: One base away lies a much larger clone, so this may be a sequencing read error. The final CDR3 position lacks the conserved phenylalanine or tryptophan, pointing to a likely read error. The chain combines TRBV9 with TRBJ1-5, with TRBD1 as a possible D gene (6 bases). The CDR3 extends over 15 amino acids. The V gene lost 3 bases and the J gene lost 2 bases, with 12 bases spanning the gap. Germline V gene sequence: CDR1 SGDLS, CDR2 YYNGEE. CDR3 sequence: CASSEGGVGNQPQHI. CDR3 sequence (DNA): TGTGCCAGCAGCGAGGGGGGAGTGGGCAATCAGCCCCAGCATATT.

This clonotype has only one observation. The V gene is TRBV7-9, the J gene TRBJ2-7; the match to TRBD1 covers 9 bases. This CDR3 spans 13 amino acids. Unmatched junction bases numbered 8, after V lost 9 bases and J lost 5 bases. Germline values: CDR1 SEHNR, CDR2 FQNEAQ (reference sequence). The CDR3 is CASTLGDRDEQYF. The CDR3 region has the DNA TGTGCCAGTACCCTAGGGGACAGGGACGAGCAGTACTTC.

The rearrangement joins TRBV6-5 to TRBJ1-5, with 7 bases lining up with TRBD1. The length of the CDR3 is 12 residues. Unmatched junction bases numbered 5, after V lost 4 bases and J lost 11 bases. Germline V gene sequence: CDR1 MNHEY, CDR2 SVGAGI. For the CDR3, the DNA is TGTGCCAGCAGTTCCGCCCAGGGGGCCCAGCATTTT. Residues: CASSSAQGAQHF.

V and J are TRBV20-1 and TRBJ2-7; possibly TRBD2 for D (6 bases). Trimming removed 0 bases at V and 1 base at J, with 13 bases between. Per germline, CDR1 DFQATT and CDR2 SNEGSKA (reference sequence). The CDR3 is 15 amino acids. The CDR3 DNA follows: TGCAGTGCTAGAGATCTGAGCGGGTGGTCCTACGAGCAGTACTTC. Protein: CSARDLSGWSYEQYF.

The chain couples TRBV12-5 to TRBJ2-7; the D gene is possibly TRBD1 (5 bases). The CDR3 is 15 residues long. Per the germline V gene, CDR1 is LGHNT and CDR2 is FRNRAP. The CDR3 protein is CASSSTGLPLYEQYF. The CDR3 DNA follows: TGTGCCAGCAGTTCAACAGGCTTACCCCTCTACGAGCAGTACTTC.

Notes on this clonotype: This clone may be a read error of a much larger clone one base away. The J gene is TRBJ1-1, the V gene TRBV7-6; a weak D match, TRBD1 (6 bases). Germline V gives CDR1 SGHVS, CDR2 FNYEAQ. The CDR3 contains 15 residues. With 7 bases removed from V and 3 bases from J, the gap between germline ends came to 18 bases. In DNA form, the CDR3 reads TGTGCCAGCACCACCCCGAGGGGGGCGGACACTGAAGCTTTCTTT. Translated, it gives CASTTPRGADTEAFF.

In its sample, this clonotype was seen many times. V is TRBV10-3 and J is TRBJ2-7; 13 bases are a match to TRBD2. Germline CDR1 reads ENHRY; CDR2 reads SYGVKD. This CDR3 has 15 amino acids. J gave up 3 bases and V 2 bases, and 1 base lay outside the gene matches. The CDR3 protein is CAISEGTSGDYEQYF. The DNA of the CDR3 is TGTGCCATCAGTGAGGGGACTAGCGGGGACTACGAGCAGTACTTC.

In regard to this clonotype: A junction boundary mismatches the germline segment, possibly from a read error. The chain couples TRBV7-9 to TRBJ1-4; D not resolved. CDR1 and CDR2 (germline): SEHNR, FQNEAQ (reference sequence). This CDR3 comprises 12 residues. The CDR3 spells CARSLNSEKLFF. The CDR3 coding sequence is TGTGCCCGCAGCTTAAATAGTGAAAAACTGTTTTTT. Complete variable domain (other parts from reference TRBV7-9 and TRBJ1-4): DTGVSQNPRHKITKRGQNVTFRCDPISEHNRLYWYRQTLGQGPEFLTYFQNEAQLEKSRLLSDRFSAERPKGSFSTLEIQRTEQGDSAMYLCARSLNSEKLFFGSGTQLSVL.

The rearrangement links TRBV19 to TRBJ1-3; the match to TRBD1 covers 7 bases. There are 14 residues in the CDR3. Per germline, CDR1 LNHDA and CDR2 SQIVND (reference sequence). Unmatched junction bases numbered 8, after V lost 6 bases and J lost 6 bases. The chain's CDR3 is CASRTGTDPNTIYF. CDR3 DNA sequence: TGTGCCAGTAGAACCGGGACAGATCCAAACACCATATATTTT.

The table lists this clonotype with many counts. The rearrangement uses TRBV7-3 and TRBJ2-5, with D tentatively TRBD2 (5 bases). CDR3 length equals 15 residues. The germline V and J ends were trimmed by 5 bases and 4 bases, with 17 bases remaining between them. Germline V gene lookup returns CDR1 SGHTA and CDR2 FQGTGA. Here the CDR3 reads CASSQYQRLLETQYF. For the CDR3, the DNA is TGTGCCAGCAGCCAATACCAGCGGTTATTAGAGACCCAGTACTTC. Full variable domain (rest looked up from reference TRBV7-3 and TRBJ2-5): GAGVSQTPSNKVTEKGKYVELRCDPISGHTALYWYRQSLGQGPEFLIYFQGTGAADDSGLPNDRFFAVRPEGSVSTLKIQRTERGDSAVYLCASSQYQRLLETQYFGPGTRLLVL.

This clonotype showed up many times. The chain is built from TRBV19 and TRBJ1-1; no reliable D call. CDR3 size: 13 residues. Germline lookup yields CDR1 LNHDA and CDR2 SQIVND (reference sequence). Trimming left V 9 bases short and J 4 bases short, with 15 bases between. CDR3 loop: CASNGGQRTEAFF. CDR3 nucleotides: TGTGCCAGCAATGGAGGGCAGCGCACTGAAGCTTTCTTT.